A selection of T cell receptor beta chains follows, all from one sample in a study of regulatory T cells in long-lasting Graves disease. TCRdb ran MiXCR on the multiplex PCR reads and lists one entry per CDR3 protein. The sample includes 350,000 to 500,000 distinct CDR3 sequences, around 23% of them seen just once. Sample: peripheral blood mononuclear cells (PBMCs), taken when the disease was refractory, from a patient treated with antithyroid drugs. The source of these receptors is a female donor with Graves disease. CDR3s leave out the opening cysteine and the closing phenylalanine or tryptophan. Each record gives: D gene, J gene, V gene, CDR3 protein. The D gene is left open where the match is weak.

d_call: -
j_call: TRBJ2-2
v_call: TRBV5-1
cdr3_aa: ASSPGTVSTGELF

d_call: -
j_call: TRBJ2-2
v_call: TRBV14
cdr3_aa: ASSPGRGCTGELF

d_call: TRBD1
j_call: TRBJ1-6
v_call: TRBV6-2/TRBV6-3
cdr3_aa: ASRYTRTGGADSPLH

d_call: -
j_call: TRBJ1-1
v_call: TRBV29-1
cdr3_aa: SSQGGNTEAF

d_call: -
j_call: TRBJ2-2
v_call: TRBV10-3
cdr3_aa: AISRSTDTGELF

d_call: TRBD2
j_call: TRBJ2-5
v_call: TRBV7-2
cdr3_aa: ASRGASGSVPQY

d_call: TRBD2
j_call: TRBJ2-7
v_call: TRBV20-1
cdr3_aa: SAPASGRSHEQY

d_call: -
j_call: TRBJ1-1
v_call: TRBV7-8
cdr3_aa: ASSLGRSLMNTEAF

d_call: -
j_call: TRBJ2-2
v_call: TRBV24-1
cdr3_aa: ATSEPIRGAGELF

d_call: -
j_call: TRBJ2-7
v_call: TRBV20-1
cdr3_aa: SARVTGSREQY

d_call: TRBD2
j_call: TRBJ2-7
v_call: TRBV5-1
cdr3_aa: ASSLGLGRATYEQY

d_call: TRBD1
j_call: TRBJ1-5
v_call: TRBV10-3
cdr3_aa: AISSGISLGQGYQPQH

d_call: -
j_call: TRBJ1-6
v_call: TRBV18
cdr3_aa: ASSPRLQVGGRNNSPLH

d_call: -
j_call: TRBJ1-2
v_call: TRBV28
cdr3_aa: ASNSLLGYT

d_call: -
j_call: TRBJ1-2
v_call: TRBV12-3/TRBV12-4
cdr3_aa: ASSWAQGLPTGYT

d_call: TRBD1
j_call: TRBJ1-2
v_call: TRBV3-1
cdr3_aa: ASSPPRQGADGYT

d_call: TRBD1
j_call: TRBJ1-1
v_call: TRBV3-1
cdr3_aa: ASSRRQGATEAF

d_call: TRBD2
j_call: TRBJ2-3
v_call: TRBV15
cdr3_aa: ATSRVAGATDTQY

d_call: -
j_call: TRBJ2-7
v_call: TRBV6-2/TRBV6-3
cdr3_aa: ASTGTAYEQY

d_call: TRBD1
j_call: TRBJ2-1
v_call: TRBV7-9
cdr3_aa: ASSSDDRAYNEQF

d_call: TRBD2
j_call: TRBJ2-1
v_call: TRBV5-4
cdr3_aa: ASSLAGAGGLNEQF

d_call: TRBD2
j_call: TRBJ2-3
v_call: TRBV28
cdr3_aa: ASSTLRGGSGSTDTQY

d_call: TRBD1
j_call: TRBJ1-2
v_call: TRBV12-3/TRBV12-4
cdr3_aa: ASSLGQLYGYT

d_call: TRBD1
j_call: TRBJ1-6
v_call: TRBV6-2/TRBV6-3
cdr3_aa: ASSSRQGAGPPLH

d_call: -
j_call: TRBJ2-6
v_call: TRBV6-1
cdr3_aa: ASSEARHVSGANVLT

d_call: -
j_call: TRBJ1-5
v_call: TRBV20-1
cdr3_aa: SARGADSNQPQH

d_call: -
j_call: TRBJ2-7
v_call: TRBV2
cdr3_aa: ASSGAEYYEQY

d_call: TRBD1
j_call: TRBJ1-1
v_call: TRBV3-1
cdr3_aa: ASSLRDSLAETF

d_call: TRBD2
j_call: TRBJ2-1
v_call: TRBV15
cdr3_aa: ATSRERGLGPYNEQF

d_call: -
j_call: TRBJ2-1
v_call: TRBV7-9
cdr3_aa: ASSSITAPRGPYNEQF

d_call: TRBD2
j_call: TRBJ2-5
v_call: TRBV29-1
cdr3_aa: SVEDLAGLAGVEGETQY

d_call: -
j_call: TRBJ1-1
v_call: TRBV18
cdr3_aa: ASSPGLGSNTEAF

d_call: -
j_call: TRBJ2-7
v_call: TRBV28
cdr3_aa: ASSFPSSYEQY

d_call: -
j_call: TRBJ1-2
v_call: TRBV6-9
cdr3_aa: ASSYVVPSPTATNYGYT

d_call: TRBD2
j_call: TRBJ2-7
v_call: TRBV19
cdr3_aa: ASSPAASGGVLVLYEQY

d_call: TRBD2
j_call: TRBJ2-7
v_call: TRBV6-5
cdr3_aa: ASSYSRTSGYEQY

d_call: -
j_call: TRBJ2-2
v_call: TRBV7-9
cdr3_aa: ASSASNGELF

d_call: -
j_call: TRBJ2-3
v_call: TRBV7-8
cdr3_aa: ASSLAGRRTDTQY

d_call: -
j_call: TRBJ2-5
v_call: TRBV6-2/TRBV6-3
cdr3_aa: ASRESRIQETQY

d_call: TRBD1
j_call: TRBJ1-1
v_call: TRBV7-8
cdr3_aa: ASRPTGTGENTEAF

d_call: TRBD1
j_call: TRBJ2-7
v_call: TRBV29-1
cdr3_aa: SVTWGQGNDEQY

d_call: -
j_call: TRBJ2-3
v_call: TRBV29-1
cdr3_aa: SGGTSDTQY